This entry lists 22 T cell receptor beta chains sequenced from one sample in a study of control samples from healthy donors and cancer patients. Here immunoSEQ multiplex PCR was the method, and the copy in TCRdb shows in-frame clones only, minus some. The sample carries tens of thousands of clones, less than 90% recorded once. Specimen: blood. The receptors come from a woman aged 70-85 years in good health.

The table lists this clone with a count of one. The J gene is TRBJ1-2, the V gene TRBV24-1, with a weak D call TRBD1 (5 bases). The V gene's germline CDR1 is KGHDR and CDR2 SFDVKD. With 2 bases removed from V and 7 bases from J, the gap between germline ends came to 10 bases. The CDR3 totals 13 residues. The CDR3 loop is CATSDSWGSGYTF. Here the CDR3 DNA reads TGTGCCACCAGTGATTCATGGGGCAGTGGCTACACCTTC.

The chain carries TRBV2 and TRBJ2-6; possible D gene TRBD1, 6 bases. From germline, CDR1 is SNHLY and CDR2 FYNNEI. The CDR3 length is 15 residues. Trimming left V 5 bases short and J 4 bases short, with 12 bases between. CDR3 residues: CASSSGTRGANVLTF. For the CDR3, the DNA is TGTGCCAGCAGTTCCGGGACAAGGGGGGCCAACGTCCTGACTTTC.

The V gene is TRBV18, the J gene TRBJ1-5; the match to TRBD1 covers 7 bases. Germline V gene sequence: CDR1 KGHSH, CDR2 LQKENI. CDR3 length equals 14 residues. Trimming cost V 6 bases and J 7 bases; bases outside gene matches: 9. This chain's CDR3 is CASSPDRVGQPQHF. The CDR3 DNA follows: TGTGCCAGCTCGCCCGACAGGGTGGGACAGCCCCAGCATTTT.

V gene TRBV12-5 combines with J gene TRBJ1-1; 9 bases map to TRBD1. In germline, CDR1 is LGHNT, CDR2 FRNRAP. V lost 6 bases to trimming and J lost 1 base; unmatched junction nucleotides: 9. CDR3 length equals 16 residues. The CDR3 sequence: CASGFNPGQGNTEAFF. The CDR3 DNA reads as TGTGCTAGTGGCTTTAATCCGGGACAGGGGAACACTGAAGCTTTCTTT.

This chain links TRBV27 with TRBJ1-1; the D gene is possibly TRBD1 (5 bases). This CDR3 contains 14 residues. CDR1 and CDR2 from the germline V gene are MNHEY and SMNVEV (reference sequence). V dropped 2 bases and J dropped 4 bases, with 11 bases sitting between them. CDR3 amino acids: CASSLIGGSTEAFF. CDR3 in DNA: TGTGCCAGCAGTTTAATCGGGGGTTCCACTGAAGCTTTCTTT.

The rearrangement joins TRBV3-1 (or the pseudogene TRBV3-2) to TRBJ2-2, with D perhaps matching TRBD1 (5 bases). Trimming removed 3 bases at V and 2 bases at J, with 7 bases between. The CDR3 contains 14 residues. The germline V gene encodes CDR1 LGHDT and CDR2 YNNKEL (reference sequence). For the CDR3, the DNA is TGTGCCAGCAGCCAGGGGCCCAACACCGGGGAGCTGTTTTTT. Its translation: CASSQGPNTGELFF.

The chain has TRBV30 and TRBJ2-2; D may be TRBD2 (7 bases). CDR1 and CDR2 from the germline V gene are GTSNPN and SVGIG (reference sequence). V was trimmed by 0 bases and J by 7 bases, leaving 18 bases between them. This CDR3 has 16 residues. The CDR3 spells CAWSVRRGGRGGELFF. The CDR3 coding sequence is TGTGCCTGGAGTGTAAGGAGGGGGGGCCGAGGCGGGGAGCTGTTTTTT.

This chain links TRBV9 with TRBJ2-3; D gene unclear. CDR3 size: 15 residues. V dropped 0 bases and J dropped 0 bases, with 8 bases sitting between them. The germline CDR1 and CDR2 sequences are SGDLS and YYNGEE. The CDR3 loop is CASSVVAASTDTQYF. The CDR3 region has the DNA TGTGCCAGCAGCGTAGTGGCGGCTAGCACAGATACGCAGTATTTT.

For the CDR3, the DNA is TGTGCCAGCAGCCCGGGACAGGGCTCCTACGAGCAGTACTTC. It codes for CASSPGQGSYEQYF. The chain is built from TRBV6-2 or TRBV6-3 and TRBJ2-7, with 9 bases identical to TRBD1. V was clipped by 6 bases and J by 0 bases; unmatched bases: 3. The CDR3 runs 14 residues. Germline V gene sequence: CDR1 MNHEY, CDR2 SVGEGT.

The CDR3 loop reads CAWSVLRATGELFF. The CDR3 coding sequence is TGTGCCTGGAGTGTACTACGGGCCACCGGGGAGCTGTTTTTT. The chain couples TRBV30 to TRBJ2-2; D not certain. The germline V gene encodes CDR1 GTSNPN and CDR2 SVGIG (reference sequence). V was pared by 0 bases and J by 4 bases, with 9 bases between. The CDR3 spans 14 residues.

The chain couples TRBV19 to TRBJ1-5; perhaps TRBD1 as D (6 bases). This CDR3 has 13 residues. Germline CDR1 reads LNHDA; CDR2 reads SQIVND (reference sequence). V dropped 5 bases and J dropped 9 bases, with 14 bases sitting between them. CDR3 loop: CASSSQGRWPQHF. For the CDR3, the DNA is TGTGCCAGTAGTTCACAGGGCCGTTGGCCCCAGCATTTT.

This clone was picked up one time. The rearrangement links TRBV30 to TRBJ1-1; the D gene is possibly TRBD1 (5 bases). Germline V gene lookup returns CDR1 GTSNPN and CDR2 SVGIG (reference sequence). V lost 3 bases and J 4 bases, leaving 12 bases between the germline ends. This CDR3 has 13 residues. Here the CDR3 DNA reads TGTGCCTGGAGCCCCAGAGGGGCCACTGAAGCTTTCTTT. Protein: CAWSPRGATEAFF.

V and J are TRBV7-2 and TRBJ2-7, with D uncertain. The V gene's germline CDR1 is SGHTA and CDR2 FQGNSA. The CDR3 has 12 residues. Trimming took off 6 bases at V and 5 bases at J, with 11 bases between the two ends. CDR3 DNA: TGTGCCAGCAGGCTCCTCGATGACGAGCAGTACTTC. Translating it yields CASRLLDDEQYF. Full variable domain (outside the CDR3, taken from reference TRBV7-2 and TRBJ2-7): GAGVSQSPSNKVTEKGKDVELRCDPISGHTALYWYRQSLGQGLEFLIYFQGNSAPDKSGLPSDRFSAERTGGSVSTLTIQRTQQEDSAVYLCASRLLDDEQYFGPGTRLTVT.

The rearrangement uses TRBV14 and TRBJ1-3; unclear D gene. V was clipped by 4 bases and J by 3 bases, with 13 bases between them. Germline V gene lookup returns CDR1 SGHDN and CDR2 FVKESK. CDR3 length: 15 amino acids. Here the CDR3 reads CASSLDPVIGNTIYF. In DNA form, the CDR3 reads TGTGCCAGCAGCCTTGACCCAGTGATTGGAAACACCATATATTTT.

The CDR3 DNA follows: TGTGCCAGCAGCCCCTGGGGGGAAGAGACCCAGTACTTC. Residues: CASSPWGEETQYF. The chain couples TRBV27 to TRBJ2-5; D might be TRBD2 (6 bases). This CDR3 has 13 residues. The V gene's germline CDR1 is MNHEY and CDR2 SMNVEV (reference sequence). The germline V and J ends were trimmed by 6 bases and 3 bases, with 11 bases remaining between them.

The genes are TRBV19 and TRBJ1-5; D ambiguous. The CDR3 runs 15 residues. Trimming took 1 base from V and 1 from J, leaving 8 bases between them. Germline V gives CDR1 LNHDA, CDR2 SQIVND (reference sequence). CDR3 nucleotides: TGTGCCAGTAGTATAGTGGGCCGAAGCAATCAGCCCCAGCATTTT. Encoded protein: CASSIVGRSNQPQHF.

V is TRBV12-3 or TRBV12-4 and J is TRBJ1-5; TRBD1 aligns across 7 bases. V was clipped by 6 bases and J by 5 bases; unmatched bases: 4. The CDR3 extends over 13 amino acids. The CDR3 DNA reads TGTGCCAGCAGACAAACAGGGGATCAGCCCCAGCATTTT. Translation gives CASRQTGDQPQHF.

This clone turned up a few times. The chain couples TRBV7-2 to TRBJ2-7, with D possibly being TRBD1 (6 bases). Trimming took off 7 bases at V and 5 bases at J, with 21 bases between the two ends. The germline V gene encodes CDR1 SGHTA and CDR2 FQGNSA. The CDR3 is 15 amino acids. CDR3 protein: CASTAVWGLENEQYF. The CDR3 DNA reads as TGTGCCAGCACCGCCGTTTGGGGGCTAGAGAACGAGCAGTACTTC.

This clone was found once. This chain connects TRBV6-1 to TRBJ1-4; unclear D gene. Trimming removed 6 bases at V and 7 bases at J, with 15 bases between. This CDR3 has 14 residues. Germline loops: CDR1 MNHNS, CDR2 SASEGT. CDR3 DNA: TGTGCCAGCAGCCCCCGGGCGGTGGCTGAAAAACTGTTTTTT. Amino acid sequence: CASSPRAVAEKLFF.

The chain couples TRBV6-5 to TRBJ1-5; weak D call: TRBD1 (5 bases). Germline assignment: CDR1 MNHEY and CDR2 SVGAGI. The CDR3 covers 15 residues. The V end was cut by 4 bases, the J end by 4 bases, with 14 bases between. As DNA, the CDR3 is TGTGCCAGCAGTTCATCGGGGGTGAGGAATCAGCCCCAGCATTTT. Translating it yields CASSSSGVRNQPQHF.

V is TRBV30 and J is TRBJ1-2, with no clear D. The V gene's germline CDR1 is GTSNPN and CDR2 SVGIG (reference sequence). The CDR3 consists of 14 residues. V was pared by 2 bases and J by 4 bases, with 14 bases between. Here the CDR3 DNA reads TGTGCCTGGAGTAGGAGCGGGAGAGGCTATGGCTACACCTTC. This codes for CAWSRSGRGYGYTF. The full variable domain, its missing parts supplied by reference TRBV30 and TRBJ1-2, is SQTIHQWPATLVQPVGSPLSLECTVEGTSNPNLYWYRQAAGRGLQLLFYSVGIGQISSEVPQNLSASRPQDRQFILSSKKLLLSDSGFYLCAWSRSGRGYGYTFGSGTRLTVV.

The gene calls are TRBV15 and TRBJ2-1; D is possibly TRBD1 or TRBD2 (5 bases each). Germline V CDR1 and CDR2: LNHNV, YYDKDF (reference sequence). V was trimmed by 1 base and J by 0 bases, leaving 10 bases between them. This CDR3 is built from 16 residues. The CDR3, as DNA: TGTGCCACCAGCAGAGTGGGACGGGGCTCCTACAATGAGCAGTTCTTC. Amino acids: CATSRVGRGSYNEQFF.